A single sample is the source of the 19 T cell receptor beta chains below, sequenced in a study of beta chain features in type 1 diabetes. Expressed TCRB transcripts got sequenced, as all isolated RNA was reverse transcribed. The assay was immunoSEQ multiplex PCR, and TCRdb's table has in-frame clones only and misses some. The data hold more than 300,000 clones, with roughly an eighth observed a single time. Sample: naive CD4+ T cells from blood. The receptors originated from a man aged 18 to 35 in good health.

There are a few counts of this clone. V usage is TRBV28 and J usage is TRBJ2-7, with TRBD2 as a possible D gene (5 bases). Germline CDR1 and CDR2: MDHEN and SYDVKM. CDR3 length: 15 amino acids. The V and J ends lost 6 bases and 6 bases respectively, with 21 bases between them. The CDR3 spells CASSPGGRRGLEQYF. CDR3 DNA: TGTGCCAGCAGCCCCGGAGGCCGTCGTGGGCTCGAGCAGTACTTC.

The chain employs TRBV5-4 and TRBJ2-1, with TRBD2 matching over 12 bases. With V trimmed by 2 bases and J by 8 bases, 5 bases remained unmatched. Germline V gene data show CDR1 as SGHNT and CDR2 as YYREEE (reference sequence). The CDR3 sequence is 15 residues long. In nucleotides, the CDR3 is TGTGCCAGCAGCTTTGGGACTAGCGGGTTCGATGAGCAGTTCTTC. It translates to CASSFGTSGFDEQFF.

V is TRBV25-1 and J is TRBJ2-7, with 7 bases that match TRBD1. The CDR3 has 14 amino acids. Per the germline V gene, CDR1 is MGHDK and CDR2 is SYGVNS. Unmatched junction bases numbered 3, after V lost 2 bases and J lost 2 bases. CDR3 in DNA: TGTGCCAGCAGTGAACAACAGGGGCCCTACGAGCAGTACTTC. It is translated as CASSEQQGPYEQYF.

The rearrangement uses TRBV5-6 and TRBJ2-7, with TRBD2 matching 9 bases. The germline V gene encodes CDR1 SGHDT and CDR2 YYEEEE. CDR3 size: 16 residues. V trimming: 0 bases; J trimming: 2 bases; junction bases outside the gene matches: 6. CDR3 DNA: TGTGCCAGCAGCTTGGTAGTAGCTAGCGGGACCTACGAGCAGTACTTC. Protein product: CASSLVVASGTYEQYF.

The chain joins TRBV28 to TRBJ2-7; TRBD1 might be the D (6 bases). CDR1 MDHEN and CDR2 SYDVKM come from the germline V gene. There are 14 residues in the CDR3. Trimming took 2 bases from V and 3 from J, leaving 11 bases between them. The CDR3 DNA sequence: TGTGCCAGCAGTTTACCGGGACACATCTACGAGCAGTACTTC. It codes for CASSLPGHIYEQYF.

V is TRBV29-1 and J is TRBJ2-5; the match to TRBD2 covers 8 bases. There are 14 residues in the CDR3. CDR1 is SQVTM and CDR2 is ANQGSEA in the germline V gene. After removal of 7 bases from V and 1 base from J, the junction contained 8 bases not matched to a gene. In nucleotides, the CDR3 is TGCAGCGGCGTCGGGGGGGACACCCAAGAGACCCAGTACTTC. Its translation is CSGVGGDTQETQYF.

V and J are TRBV2 and TRBJ2-4; 9 nucleotides align to TRBD1. Germline values: CDR1 SNHLY, CDR2 FYNNEI. The CDR3 runs 15 residues. The ends lost 3 bases at V and 8 bases at J; junction bases unmatched: 8. CDR3 DNA: TGTGCCAGCAGTGAGGCCTTGGACAGGGGTTACATTCAGTACTTC. It yields the protein CASSEALDRGYIQYF.

This clone was detected only a few times. The chain carries TRBV28 and TRBJ2-7; 13 positions agree with TRBD2. The CDR3 has 15 residues. V was clipped by 5 bases and J by 4 bases; unmatched bases: 5. CDR1 is MDHEN, CDR2 SYDVKM, per germline. In nucleotides, the CDR3 is TGTGCCAGCAGTCAGACTAGCGGGGGGAATTACGAGCAGTACTTC. This sequence encodes CASSQTSGGNYEQYF.

The chain employs TRBV5-1 and TRBJ1-2, with 10 bases matching TRBD1. Germline V gene sequence: CDR1 SGHRS, CDR2 YFSETQ. The trim removed 0 bases at V and 4 bases at J, leaving 3 bases unmatched. The CDR3 totals 15 residues. In DNA form, the CDR3 reads TGCGCCAGCAGCTTGGTGACAGGGGGCAGCTATGGCTACACCTTC. This gives the protein CASSLVTGGSYGYTF.

The chain is built from TRBV4-1 and TRBJ2-1; a possible D gene is TRBD1 (6 bases). Trimming left V 2 bases short and J 7 bases short, with 18 bases between. CDR1 is MGHRA and CDR2 is YSYEKL in the germline V gene. The CDR3 covers 16 residues. The CDR3 coding sequence is TGCGCCAGCAGCCAACCTAGGGCAGGGGCCGTAAATGAGCAGTTCTTC. It encodes CASSQPRAGAVNEQFF.

The chain carries TRBV7-8 and TRBJ2-7; the D gene is possibly TRBD1 (6 bases). In germline, CDR1 is SGHVS, CDR2 FQNEAQ. The ends were cut back, 0 bases at V and 3 bases at J, with 12 bases in the middle. This CDR3 has 15 residues. The CDR3 sequence is CASSLAGQPYYEQYF. As DNA, the CDR3 is TGTGCCAGCAGCTTAGCGGGACAACCATACTACGAGCAGTACTTC.

In DNA, the CDR3 is TGCAGCGTACGACAGGGTGATTCACCCCTCCACTTT. Translated: CSVRQGDSPLHF. This chain uses TRBV29-1 with TRBJ1-6; 7 bases fit TRBD1. Germline V gene sequence: CDR1 SQVTM, CDR2 ANQGSEA. Losses at the gene ends were 6 bases for V and 8 bases for J; bases not matched to a gene: 4. The CDR3 is made up of 12 amino acids.

This clone turned up a few times. The V and J genes are TRBV30 and TRBJ1-5; the D gene is possibly TRBD1 (5 bases). V lost 2 bases, J lost 5 bases, and 10 bases lay in between. The CDR3 has 13 residues. Germline V gene lookup returns CDR1 GTSNPN and CDR2 SVGIG (reference sequence). The CDR3 nucleotides read TGTGCCTGGAGTTTGACAGATGATCAGCCCCAGCATTTT. Encoded protein: CAWSLTDDQPQHF.

The chain employs TRBV7-2 and TRBJ2-7; tentatively, D is TRBD1 (6 bases). The CDR3 loop spans 14 amino acids. CDR1 and CDR2 (germline): SGHTA, FQGNSA. V was shortened by 1 base and J by 2 bases, with 9 bases between the two germline ends. The CDR3 region is CASSLVGDTYEQYF. The CDR3 DNA reads TGTGCCAGCAGCTTAGTCGGGGACACCTACGAGCAGTACTTC.

The V gene is TRBV4-1, the J gene TRBJ1-1; 8 positions agree with TRBD1. Germline lookup yields CDR1 MGHRA and CDR2 YSYEKL. Trimming at V came to 3 bases and at J to 4 bases, leaving 4 bases not matched to a gene. The CDR3 totals 14 residues. CDR3 region: CASSQLGTGTEAFF. The CDR3 DNA follows: TGCGCCAGCAGCCAGCTGGGGACAGGCACTGAAGCTTTCTTT.

The chain uses TRBV7-9 and TRBJ2-7, with D possibly matching TRBD1 (6 bases). V was cut by 6 bases and J by 6 bases, with 15 bases left in between. This CDR3 has 13 amino acids. Germline V CDR1 and CDR2: SEHNR, FQNEAQ (reference sequence). The CDR3 nucleotides are TGTGCCAGCAGTCTAAGGGGGTGGGGCGAGCAGTACTTC. Translated: CASSLRGWGEQYF.

This rearrangement joins TRBV7-2 to TRBJ2-7; possible D gene TRBD2, 6 bases. CDR3 length: 16 residues. The ends were cut back, 0 bases at V and 0 bases at J, with 12 bases in the middle. The germline CDR1 and CDR2 sequences are SGHTA and FQGNSA. For the CDR3, the DNA is TGTGCCAGCAGCTTAGCCCTGGCGGGGAGCTCCTACGAGCAGTACTTC. It codes for CASSLALAGSSYEQYF. The variable domain in full, completed from reference TRBV7-2 and TRBJ2-7, reads GAGVSQSPSNKVTEKGKDVELRCDPISGHTALYWYRQSLGQGLEFLIYFQGNSAPDKSGLPSDRFSAERTGGSVSTLTIQRTQQEDSAVYLCASSLALAGSSYEQYFGPGTRLTVT.

Only a few counts were recorded for this clone. The chain has TRBV4-3 and TRBJ2-1, with 12 nucleotides matching TRBD2. CDR1 is LGHNA, CDR2 YSLEER, per germline. The CDR3 is 15 amino acids. J was trimmed by 8 bases and V by 3 bases; bases with no gene match: 5. In nucleotides, the CDR3 is TGCGCCAGCAGCCACCTAGCGGGAGGGCCCCATGAGCAGTTCTTC. Its translation is CASSHLAGGPHEQFF.

The genes are TRBV6-6 and TRBJ2-7; possibly TRBD2 for D (7 bases). Germline V gene lookup returns CDR1 MNHNY and CDR2 SVGAGI (reference sequence). This CDR3 spans 14 amino acids. V was trimmed by 0 bases and J by 5 bases, leaving 11 bases between them. CDR3 coding DNA: TGTGCCAGCAGTTACTCGGCGGGGGCGGACGAGCAGTACTTC. Amino acids: CASSYSAGADEQYF.